This record looks at one TCR beta chain sequence and its context. Its target is not known. These data originate in a study of shared clonotypes between healthy human individuals. Broader study findings: The genetic and exposure-history diversity represented was limited by few donors.

Method: immunoSEQ multiplex PCR; TCRdb's copy keeps in-frame clones and lacks some. The sample yields more than 900,000 clones, roughly 74% seen once. V lost 7 bases, J lost 3 bases, and 6 bases stayed unmatched. Looked up from germline, CDR1 is LGHNA and CDR2 is YNFKEQ. There are 14 residues in the CDR3. The receptor was isolated from a man younger than 35 in good health. Some clones in this sample may be carry-over from other donors' samples. Sequencing was carried out using memory CD4+ T cells from PBMCs. Regarding subset: CD45RA-negative fraction. The gene calls are TRBV4-2 and TRBJ2-3; 8 nucleotides match TRBD1. The CDR3 here is CASTPGGPTDTQYF. The CDR3 coding sequence is TGTGCCAGCACTCCAGGGGGCCCGACAGATACGCAGTATTTT.